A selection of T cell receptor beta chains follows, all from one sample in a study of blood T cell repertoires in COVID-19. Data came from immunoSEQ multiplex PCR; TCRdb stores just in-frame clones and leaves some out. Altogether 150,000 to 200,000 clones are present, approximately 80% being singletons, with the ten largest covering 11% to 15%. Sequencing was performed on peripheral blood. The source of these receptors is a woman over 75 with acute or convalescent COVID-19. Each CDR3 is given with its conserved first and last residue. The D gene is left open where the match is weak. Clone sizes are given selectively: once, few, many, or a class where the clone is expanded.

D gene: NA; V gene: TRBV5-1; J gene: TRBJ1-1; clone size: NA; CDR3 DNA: TGCGCCAGCAGCTCGCAACAGGGCAGTACCACTGAAGCTTTCTTT; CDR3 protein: CASSSQQGSTTEAFF
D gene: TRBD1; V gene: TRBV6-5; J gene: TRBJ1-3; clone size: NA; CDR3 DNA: TGTGCCAGCAAGGACAGGCCTGGAAACACCATATATTTT; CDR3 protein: CASKDRPGNTIYF
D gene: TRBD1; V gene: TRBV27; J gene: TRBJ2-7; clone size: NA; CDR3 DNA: TGTGCCAGCAGTCCCGGACAGGGTAGGACTTACGAGCAGTACTTC; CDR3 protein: CASSPGQGRTYEQYF
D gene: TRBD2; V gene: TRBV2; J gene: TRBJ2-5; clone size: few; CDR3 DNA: TGTGCCAGCAGTCCCCCCGGGACTAGCGGGGAGACCCAGTACTTC; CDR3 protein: CASSPPGTSGETQYF
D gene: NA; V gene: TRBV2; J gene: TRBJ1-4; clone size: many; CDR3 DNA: TGTGCCAGCAGTGGGGGGCGCTTAGGAGCTAATGAAAAACTGTTTTTT; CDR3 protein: CASSGGRLGANEKLFF
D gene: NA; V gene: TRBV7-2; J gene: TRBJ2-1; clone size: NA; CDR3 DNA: TGTGCCAGCAGTCGATTCACGACAGGCAATGAGCAGTTCTTC; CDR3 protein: CASSRFTTGNEQFF
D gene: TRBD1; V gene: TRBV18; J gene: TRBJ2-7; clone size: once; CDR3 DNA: TGTGCCAGCTCACCTCTGTACAGGGGCGACGAGCAGTACTTC; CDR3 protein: CASSPLYRGDEQYF
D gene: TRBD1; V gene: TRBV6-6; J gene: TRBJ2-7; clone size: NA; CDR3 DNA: TGTGCCAGCAGTGCGCCGGGGACAGGGTCCTACGAGCAGTACTTC; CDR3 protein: CASSAPGTGSYEQYF
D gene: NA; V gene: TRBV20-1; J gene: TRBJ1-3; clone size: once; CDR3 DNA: TGCAGTGCTAGTCCAGGGGTGGCTGGAAACACCATATATTTT; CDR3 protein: CSASPGVAGNTIYF
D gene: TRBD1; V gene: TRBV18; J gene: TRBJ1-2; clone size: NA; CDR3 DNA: TGTGCCAGCTCACCAATGACAGGGGAGGTCTATGGCTACACCTTC; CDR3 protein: CASSPMTGEVYGYTF
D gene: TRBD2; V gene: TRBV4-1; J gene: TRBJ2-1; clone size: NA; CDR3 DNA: TGCGCCAGCAGCCAAGGGGTTAGGACTAGCGGGAGCTCCTACAATGAGCAGTTCTTC; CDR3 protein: CASSQGVRTSGSSYNEQFF
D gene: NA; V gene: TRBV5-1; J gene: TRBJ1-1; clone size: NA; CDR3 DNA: TGCGCCAGCAGCTTAACAGGGTTGAACACTGAAGCTTTCTTT; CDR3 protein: CASSLTGLNTEAFF
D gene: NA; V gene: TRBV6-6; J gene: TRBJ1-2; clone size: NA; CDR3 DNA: TGTGCCAGCACCAGAGAGGGTACCCCTAACTATGGCTACACCTTC; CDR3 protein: CASTREGTPNYGYTF
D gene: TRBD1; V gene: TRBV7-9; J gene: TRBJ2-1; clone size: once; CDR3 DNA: TGTGCCAGCAGCCATTTAGGGGGGACAGGAGCCTACAATGAGCAGTTCTTC; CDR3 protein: CASSHLGGTGAYNEQFF
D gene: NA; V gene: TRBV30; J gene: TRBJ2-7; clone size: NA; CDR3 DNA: TGTGCCTGGAGTCGGGACACCCCCTACGAGCAGTACTTC; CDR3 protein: CAWSRDTPYEQYF
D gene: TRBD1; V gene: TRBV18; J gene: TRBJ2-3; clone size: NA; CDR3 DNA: TGTGCCAGCTCACCGGGACAGTACACAGATACGCAGTATTTT; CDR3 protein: CASSPGQYTDTQYF
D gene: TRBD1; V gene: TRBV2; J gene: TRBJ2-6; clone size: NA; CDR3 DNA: TGTGCCAGCAGTGAGGCCAGGACAGGGGGTGCTGGGGCCAACGTCCTGACTTTC; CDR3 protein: CASSEARTGGAGANVLTF
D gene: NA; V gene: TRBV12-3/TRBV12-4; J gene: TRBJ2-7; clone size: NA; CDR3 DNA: TGTGCCAGCAGCCCCCAGGGCTACGAGCAGTACTTC; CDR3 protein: CASSPQGYEQYF
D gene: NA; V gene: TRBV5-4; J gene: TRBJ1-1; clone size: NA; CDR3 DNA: TGTGCCAGCAGCCGGGGGGGGGCGGACCGAAACACTGAAGCTTTCTTT; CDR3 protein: CASSRGGADRNTEAFF
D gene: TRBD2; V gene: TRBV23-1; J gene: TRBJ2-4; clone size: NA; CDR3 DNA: TGCGCCAACCGCGGGAGTACCAAAAACATTCAGTACTTC; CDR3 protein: CANRGSTKNIQYF
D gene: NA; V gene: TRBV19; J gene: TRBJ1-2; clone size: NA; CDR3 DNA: TGTGCCAGTAGTAACTCTGGGGGGGGACCTCCGGACTATGGCTACACCTTC; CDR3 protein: CASSNSGGGPPDYGYTF
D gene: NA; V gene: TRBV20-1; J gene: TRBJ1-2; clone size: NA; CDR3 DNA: TGCAGTGCCAGCCCGGGGTATGGCTACACCTTC; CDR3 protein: CSASPGYGYTF
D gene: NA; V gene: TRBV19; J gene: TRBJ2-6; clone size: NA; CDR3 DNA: TGTGCCAGTAACCCGACAGGCGGGGCCAACGTCCTGACTTTC; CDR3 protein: CASNPTGGANVLTF
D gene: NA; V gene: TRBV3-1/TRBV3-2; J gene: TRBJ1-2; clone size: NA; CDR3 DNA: TGTGCCAGCAGCCAAAGAACGACACCCTATGGCTACACCTTC; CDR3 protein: CASSQRTTPYGYTF
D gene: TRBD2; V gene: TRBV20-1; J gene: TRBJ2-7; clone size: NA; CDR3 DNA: TGCAGTGCTAGTAGACTAGCGGGAGGTGGGGAGCAGTACTTC; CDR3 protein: CSASRLAGGGEQYF
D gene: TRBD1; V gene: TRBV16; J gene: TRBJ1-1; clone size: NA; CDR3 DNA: TGTGCCAGCAGCCCCCGGACAGGGGGTAACACTGAAGCTTTCTTT; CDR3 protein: CASSPRTGGNTEAFF
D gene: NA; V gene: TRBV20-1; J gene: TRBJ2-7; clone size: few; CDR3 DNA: TGCAGTGCTAGAAGAGATTACGAGCAGTACTTC; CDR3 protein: CSARRDYEQYF
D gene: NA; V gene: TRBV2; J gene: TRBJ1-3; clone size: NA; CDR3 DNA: TGTGCCAGCAGTTACGAGGGGGAACGAAACACCATATATTTT; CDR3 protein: CASSYEGERNTIYF
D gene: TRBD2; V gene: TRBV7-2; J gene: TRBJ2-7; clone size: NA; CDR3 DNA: TGTGCCAGCAGCCCCAGGACTAGCATCGAGCAGTACTTC; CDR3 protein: CASSPRTSIEQYF
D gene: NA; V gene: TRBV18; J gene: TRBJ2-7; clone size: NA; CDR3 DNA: TGTGCCAGCTCACCGACAGTCTCCTACGAGCAGTACTTC; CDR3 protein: CASSPTVSYEQYF
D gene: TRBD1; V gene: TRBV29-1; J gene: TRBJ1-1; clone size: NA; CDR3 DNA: TGCAGCGTTGAGCCTCGACAGGGGGCCCGGGCTTTCTTT; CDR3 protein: CSVEPRQGARAFF
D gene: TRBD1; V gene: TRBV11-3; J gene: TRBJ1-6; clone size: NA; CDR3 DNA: TGTGCCAGCAGTCAGGGGGATAATTCACCCCTCCACTTT; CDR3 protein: CASSQGDNSPLHF
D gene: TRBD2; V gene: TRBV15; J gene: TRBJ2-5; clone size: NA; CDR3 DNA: TGTGCCACCAGCATAGCGGGCCCCCGGGAGACCCAGTACTTC; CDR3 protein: CATSIAGPRETQYF
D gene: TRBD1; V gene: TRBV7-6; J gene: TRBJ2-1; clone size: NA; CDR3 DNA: TGTGCCAGCAGCTTGACAGGGAATGAGCAGTTCTTC; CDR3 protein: CASSLTGNEQFF
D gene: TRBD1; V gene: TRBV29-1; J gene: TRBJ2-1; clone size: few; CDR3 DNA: TGCAGCGTGACCGGGACAGGGGATGATTTGCGGGACTACAATGAGCAGTTCTTC; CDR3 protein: CSVTGTGDDLRDYNEQFF
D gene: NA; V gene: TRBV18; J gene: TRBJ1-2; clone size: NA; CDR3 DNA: TGTGCCAGCTCACGTGACGGGGCTAACTATGGCTACACCTTC; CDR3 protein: CASSRDGANYGYTF
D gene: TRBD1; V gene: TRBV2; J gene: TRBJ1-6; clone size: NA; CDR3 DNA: TGTGCCAGTTTGGGACAGGGGGTCGATAATTCACCCCTCCACTTT; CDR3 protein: CASLGQGVDNSPLHF
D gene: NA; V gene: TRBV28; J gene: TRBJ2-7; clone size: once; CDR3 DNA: TGTGCCAGCAGCTCCGGACTACCTTACGAGCAGTACTTC; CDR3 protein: CASSSGLPYEQYF
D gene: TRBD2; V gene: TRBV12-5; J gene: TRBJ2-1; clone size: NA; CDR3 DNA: TGTGCTAGTGGTTTCACGGGGGGCAATGAGCAGTTCTTC; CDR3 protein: CASGFTGGNEQFF
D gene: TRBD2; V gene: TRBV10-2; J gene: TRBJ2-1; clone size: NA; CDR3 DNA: TGCGCCAGCAGAGCTCCTAGCGGGGGCCGGAATGAGCAGTTCTTC; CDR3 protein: CASRAPSGGRNEQFF
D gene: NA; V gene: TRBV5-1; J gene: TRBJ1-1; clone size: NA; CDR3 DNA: TGCGCCAGCAGCGTGGACAGTAACACTGAAGCTTTCTTT; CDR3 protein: CASSVDSNTEAFF
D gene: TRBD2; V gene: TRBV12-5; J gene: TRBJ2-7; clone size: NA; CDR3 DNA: TGTGCTAGTGGTCCCCCTTATGCGGGGGGGGGCTACGAGCAGTACTTC; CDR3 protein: CASGPPYAGGGYEQYF
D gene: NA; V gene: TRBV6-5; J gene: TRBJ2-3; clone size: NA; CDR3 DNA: TGTGCCAGCAGGATCAGAGATACGCAGTATTTT; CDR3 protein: CASRIRDTQYF
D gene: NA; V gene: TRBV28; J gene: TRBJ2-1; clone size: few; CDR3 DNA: TGTGCCAGCTCGGGAGAGCCCCTCCGCAATGAGCAGTTCTTC; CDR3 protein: CASSGEPLRNEQFF
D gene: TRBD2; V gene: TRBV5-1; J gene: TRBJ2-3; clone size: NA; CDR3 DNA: TGCGCCAGCAGCCCGAGACTAGCGGGAGTGGGTACGCAGTATTTT; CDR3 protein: CASSPRLAGVGTQYF
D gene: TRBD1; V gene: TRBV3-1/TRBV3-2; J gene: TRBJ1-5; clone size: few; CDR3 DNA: TGTGCCAGCAGCCATACAGGGGGTAGGGGATTCCATCAGCCCCAGCATTTT; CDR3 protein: CASSHTGGRGFHQPQHF